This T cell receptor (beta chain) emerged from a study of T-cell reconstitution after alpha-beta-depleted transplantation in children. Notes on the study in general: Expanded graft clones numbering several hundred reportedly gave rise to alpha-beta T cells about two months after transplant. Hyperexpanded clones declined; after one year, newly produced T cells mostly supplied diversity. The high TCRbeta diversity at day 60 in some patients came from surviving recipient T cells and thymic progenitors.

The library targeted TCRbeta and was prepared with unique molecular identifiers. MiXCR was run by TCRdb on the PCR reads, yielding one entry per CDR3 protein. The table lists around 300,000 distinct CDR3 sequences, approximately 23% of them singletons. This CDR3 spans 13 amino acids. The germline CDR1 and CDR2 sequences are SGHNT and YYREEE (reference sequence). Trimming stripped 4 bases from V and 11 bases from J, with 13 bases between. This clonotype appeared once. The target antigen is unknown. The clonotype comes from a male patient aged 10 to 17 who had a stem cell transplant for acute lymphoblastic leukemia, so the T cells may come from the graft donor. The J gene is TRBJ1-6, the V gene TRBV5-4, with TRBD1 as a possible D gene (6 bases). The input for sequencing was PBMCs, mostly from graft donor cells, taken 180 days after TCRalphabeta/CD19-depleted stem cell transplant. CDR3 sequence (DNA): TGTGCCAGCAGCGTGGCTGGACAGCCACCCCTCCACTTT. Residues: CASSVAGQPPLHF.